Following are 17 T cell receptor beta chains from one sample sequenced in a study of blood T cells in healthy people across ages. Primed by a sample-barcoded 5' primer and a J-beta primer mix, a second PCR proceeded for roughly 6 to 12 cycles. Each CDR3 protein gets one entry after TCRdb re-called the 5' RACE reads with MiXCR. Here the sample spans a few hundred thousand distinct CDR3 sequences, approximately 47% being singletons. Sample: blood. These receptor sequences come from a man aged 55 to 70 in good health.

The chain has TRBV6-6 and TRBJ2-5; 10 positions match TRBD2. With V trimmed by 5 bases and J by 11 bases, 14 bases remained unmatched. CDR1 and CDR2 from the germline V gene are MNHNY and SVGAGI (reference sequence). CDR3 size: 15 residues. CDR3 residues: CASSTSLAGTVKQYF. The CDR3, as DNA: TGTGCCAGCAGTACATCACTAGCGGGAACTGTTAAGCAGTACTTC.

The chain is built from TRBV15 and TRBJ1-2; 8 nucleotides line up with TRBD1. Germline CDR1 LNHNV, CDR2 YYDKDF (reference sequence). Trimming at V came to 3 bases and at J to 7 bases, leaving 13 bases not matched to a gene. The CDR3 consists of 16 residues. The CDR3 DNA reads TGTGCCACCAGCAGTGCCTCGGGGGGACAGGTTGGTGGCTACACCTTC. Its translation: CATSSASGGQVGGYTF.

This clonotype was seen ten or more times. The rearrangement joins TRBV20-1 to TRBJ2-5; D unclear. Germline CDR1 reads DFQATT; CDR2 reads SNEGSKA (reference sequence). The CDR3 covers 14 residues. V dropped 4 bases and J dropped 5 bases, with 17 bases sitting between them. For the CDR3, the DNA is TGCAGTGCTACGACACGACCGGAGAGGGAGACCCAGTACTTC. Residues: CSATTRPERETQYF.

The chain carries TRBV20-1 and TRBJ1-5, with 7 bases matching TRBD1. J gave up 2 bases and V 7 bases, and 11 bases lay outside the gene matches. There are 15 residues in the CDR3. Germline V CDR1 and CDR2: DFQATT, SNEGSKA (reference sequence). The CDR3 is CSGQGGGSGNQPQHF. The DNA for the CDR3 is TGCAGTGGGCAGGGGGGGGGCTCGGGCAATCAGCCCCAGCATTTT.

This chain joins TRBV5-1 and TRBJ2-7; 8 nucleotides match TRBD2. CDR3 size: 13 residues. Looked up from germline, CDR1 is SGHRS and CDR2 is YFSETQ. J was trimmed by 7 bases and V by 3 bases; bases with no gene match: 6. The DNA of the CDR3 is TGCGCCAGCAGCTCCCTCGGGGGGGAGGAGCAGTACTTC. Protein: CASSSLGGEEQYF.

The sample holds a few counts of this clonotype. V gene TRBV6-2 or TRBV6-3 combines with J gene TRBJ2-3; D is uncertain. The CDR3 length is 12 residues. Trimming cost V 2 bases and J 8 bases, with 8 bases left between them. Germline V gene data show CDR1 as MNHEY and CDR2 as SVGEGT. CDR3 nucleotide sequence: TGTGCCAGCAGTTACCCCTCGGGTACGCAGTATTTT. Its translation: CASSYPSGTQYF.

The table lists this clonotype with a few counts. This chain links TRBV29-1 with TRBJ2-5; D possibly uses TRBD1 or TRBD2 (5 bases each). CDR1 is SQVTM and CDR2 is ANQGSEA in the germline V gene. Between the trimmed V and J ends, which lost 6 bases and 4 bases, there was a span of 15 bases. This CDR3 contains 13 residues. The DNA of the CDR3 is TGCAGCGTGGCTGGTGGGGGTTTAGAGACCCAGTACTTC. It codes for CSVAGGGLETQYF.

The J gene is TRBJ2-1, the V gene TRBV6-4; 11 bases are a match to TRBD1. In germline, CDR1 is MRHNA, CDR2 SNTAGT. V was pared by 4 bases and J by 7 bases, with 6 bases of the junction left unmatched. This CDR3 has 15 amino acids. CDR3 amino acids: CASSADRGLRNEQFF. The CDR3 DNA follows: TGTGCCAGCAGTGCGGACAGGGGGCTGCGGAATGAGCAGTTCTTC.

V usage is TRBV20-1 and J usage is TRBJ2-5, with D possibly matching TRBD1 (6 bases). The CDR3 is made up of 13 amino acids. Per the germline V gene, CDR1 is DFQATT and CDR2 is SNEGSKA (reference sequence). The V end was cut by 2 bases, the J end by 3 bases, with 10 bases between. Written as DNA, the CDR3 is TGCAGTGCTAGACCCGCAGGGGAAGAGACCCAGTACTTC. This encodes CSARPAGEETQYF.

V is TRBV29-1 and J is TRBJ2-1; D may be TRBD1 (6 bases). The CDR3 spans 12 residues. Germline V CDR1 and CDR2: SQVTM, ANQGSEA. V was cut by 4 bases and J by 4 bases, with 8 bases left in between. The CDR3 here is CSVGGGYNEQFF. CDR3 coding DNA: TGCAGCGTTGGAGGGGGATACAATGAGCAGTTCTTC.

The V and J genes are TRBV15 and TRBJ2-3; possibly TRBD2 for D (5 bases). Trimming pared 0 bases from V and 3 bases from J, leaving 13 bases between. The V gene's germline CDR1 is LNHNV and CDR2 YYDKDF (reference sequence). The CDR3 loop spans 16 amino acids. CDR3 DNA sequence: TGTGCCACCAGCAGAGATATCTTCAGCGGTACAGATACGCAGTATTTT. It yields the protein CATSRDIFSGTDTQYF.

This clonotype has only a few counts. The chain recombines TRBV3-1 with TRBJ1-2, with 7 bases fitting TRBD1. Looked up from germline, CDR1 is LGHDT and CDR2 is YNNKEL (reference sequence). Trimming removed 7 bases from V and 6 bases from J; junction bases left unmatched: 11. This CDR3 comprises 14 residues. The DNA for the CDR3 is TGTGCCAGCAACCTAAAGGGGGCTTCGGATGGCTACACCTTC. Translated, it gives CASNLKGASDGYTF.

CDR3 in amino acids: CASSLETGGYTF. The CDR3 nucleotides read TGTGCCAGCAGCTTAGAGACGGGGGGCTACACCTTC. This chain links TRBV7-2 with TRBJ1-2; D remains unclear. V was clipped by 1 base and J by 8 bases, with 8 bases between them. CDR3 length: 12 amino acids. Germline V gene data show CDR1 as SGHTA and CDR2 as FQGNSA.

This clonotype appeared a few times. CDR3 in DNA: TGTGCCAGCAGTATCAGGACACAAGCAACAGATACGCAGTATTTT. Translating it yields CASSIRTQATDTQYF. V gene TRBV28 combines with J gene TRBJ2-3; possible D gene TRBD1, 5 bases. CDR1 is MDHEN, CDR2 SYDVKM, per germline. The germline V and J ends were trimmed by 5 bases and 3 bases, with 15 bases remaining between them. The CDR3 loop spans 15 amino acids.

The chain joins TRBV27 to TRBJ2-4; 9 positions match TRBD2. Germline CDR1 MNHEY, CDR2 SMNVEV (reference sequence). This CDR3 region has 15 residues. The CDR3 protein is CASGGTSTAKNIQYF. In DNA form, the CDR3 reads TGTGCTAGCGGAGGGACTAGCACGGCCAAAAACATTCAGTACTTC.

This clonotype has more than one count but fewer than ten. The rearrangement links TRBV5-5 to TRBJ2-4, with unresolved D. Trimming removed 3 bases from V and 8 bases from J, with 9 bases in between. This CDR3 comprises 12 residues. From germline, CDR1 is SGHKS and CDR2 YYEKEE (reference sequence). CDR3 in amino acids: CASSSRLDIQYF. The CDR3 DNA sequence: TGTGCCAGCAGCTCGAGACTGGACATTCAGTACTTC.

Only a few counts were recorded for this clonotype. V usage is TRBV14 and J usage is TRBJ2-2, with TRBD2 identical over 9 bases. This CDR3 contains 17 residues. Germline V gene lookup returns CDR1 SGHDN and CDR2 FVKESK. V gave up 2 bases and J gave up 4 bases; unmatched junction bases: 8. CDR3 bases: TGTGCCAGCAGCCAATCCCGACTAGCGGCCGTCACCGGGGAGCTGTTTTTT. Its protein product is CASSQSRLAAVTGELFF. The whole variable domain, remainder taken from reference TRBV14 and TRBJ2-2, is EAGVTQFPSHSVIEKGQTVTLRCDPISGHDNLYWYRRVMGKEIKFLLHFVKESKQDESGMPNNRFLAERTGGTYSTLKVQPAELEDSGVYFCASSQSRLAAVTGELFFGEGSRLTVL.